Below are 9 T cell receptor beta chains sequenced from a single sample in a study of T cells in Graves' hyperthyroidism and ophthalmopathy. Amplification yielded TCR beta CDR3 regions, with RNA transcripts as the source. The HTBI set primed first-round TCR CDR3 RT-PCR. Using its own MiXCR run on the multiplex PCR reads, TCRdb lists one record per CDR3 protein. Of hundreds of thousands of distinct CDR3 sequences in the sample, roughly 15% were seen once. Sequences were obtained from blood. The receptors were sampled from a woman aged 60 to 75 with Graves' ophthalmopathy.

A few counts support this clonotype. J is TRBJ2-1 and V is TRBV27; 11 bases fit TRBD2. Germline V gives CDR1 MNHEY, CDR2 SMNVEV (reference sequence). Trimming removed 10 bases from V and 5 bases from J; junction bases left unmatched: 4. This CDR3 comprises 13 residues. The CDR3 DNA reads TGTGCCACCCTAGCGGGGGGTAACAATGAGCAGTTCTTC. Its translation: CATLAGGNNEQFF.

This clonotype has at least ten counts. The CDR3 region is CASSVRVVLAKNIQYF. The CDR3 DNA reads as TGTGCCAGCAGCGTCAGGGTCGTACTAGCCAAAAACATTCAGTACTTC. This chain uses TRBV2 with TRBJ2-4, with D possibly TRBD1 on 5 matching bases. The germline CDR1 and CDR2 sequences are SNHLY and FYNNEI. The ends were cut back, 6 bases at V and 0 bases at J, with 15 bases in the middle. This CDR3 has 16 amino acids.

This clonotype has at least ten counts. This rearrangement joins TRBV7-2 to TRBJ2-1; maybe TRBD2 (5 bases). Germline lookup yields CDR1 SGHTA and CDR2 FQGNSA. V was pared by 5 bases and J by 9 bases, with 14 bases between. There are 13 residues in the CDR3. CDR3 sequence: CASSLGPRGEQFF. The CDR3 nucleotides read TGTGCCAGCAGCCTCGGTCCCCGGGGTGAGCAGTTCTTC.

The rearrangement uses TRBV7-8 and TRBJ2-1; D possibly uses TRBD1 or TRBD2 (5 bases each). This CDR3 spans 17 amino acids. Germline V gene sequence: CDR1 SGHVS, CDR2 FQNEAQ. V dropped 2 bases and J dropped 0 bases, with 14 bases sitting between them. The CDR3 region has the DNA TGTGCCAGCAGCTTAAGCCCAGGGACGAGCTCCTACAATGAGCAGTTCTTC. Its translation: CASSLSPGTSSYNEQFF. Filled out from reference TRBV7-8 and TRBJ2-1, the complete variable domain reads GAGVSQSPRYKVAKRGQDVALRCDPISGHVSLFWYQQALGQGPEFLTYFQNEAQLDKSGLPSDRFFAERPEGSVSTLKIQRTQQEDSAVYLCASSLSPGTSSYNEQFFGPGTRLTVL.

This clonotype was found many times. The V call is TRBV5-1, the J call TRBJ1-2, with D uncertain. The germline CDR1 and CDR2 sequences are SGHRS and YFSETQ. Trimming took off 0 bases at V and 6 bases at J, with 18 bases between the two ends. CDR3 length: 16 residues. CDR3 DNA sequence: TGCGCCAGCAGCTTGGAGGTGGGCACCCGTAGGGATGGCTACACCTTC. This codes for CASSLEVGTRRDGYTF.

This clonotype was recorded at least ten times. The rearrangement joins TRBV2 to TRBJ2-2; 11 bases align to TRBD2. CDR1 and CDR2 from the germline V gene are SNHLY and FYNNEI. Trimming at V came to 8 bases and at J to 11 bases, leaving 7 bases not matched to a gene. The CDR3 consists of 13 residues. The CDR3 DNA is TGTGCCAGCCGATGGCTAGCGGGAGGAGAGCTGTTTTTT. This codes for CASRWLAGGELFF.

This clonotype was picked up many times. The CDR3 nucleotides read TGTGCCAGCAGCCCGGGACAGGGGAATGCAGATACGCAGTATTTT. This translates into CASSPGQGNADTQYF. This chain connects TRBV12-3 or TRBV12-4 to TRBJ2-3; 10 bases match TRBD1. This CDR3 has 15 residues. V was clipped by 6 bases and J by 4 bases; unmatched bases: 7.

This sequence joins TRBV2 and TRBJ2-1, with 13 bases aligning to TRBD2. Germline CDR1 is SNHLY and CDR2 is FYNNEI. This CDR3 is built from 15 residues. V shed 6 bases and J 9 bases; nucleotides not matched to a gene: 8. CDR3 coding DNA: TGTGCCAGCAGACCGGGACTAGCGGGACGGTCTGAGCAGTTCTTC. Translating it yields CASRPGLAGRSEQFF.

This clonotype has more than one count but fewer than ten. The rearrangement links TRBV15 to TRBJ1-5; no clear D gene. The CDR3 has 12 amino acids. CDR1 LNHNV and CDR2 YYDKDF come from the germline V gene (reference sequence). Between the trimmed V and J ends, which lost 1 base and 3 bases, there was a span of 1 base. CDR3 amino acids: CATSRANQPQHF. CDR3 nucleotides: TGTGCCACCAGCAGAGCCAATCAGCCCCAGCATTTT.